The rows below give T cell receptor beta chains drawn from one sample of a study of blood T cell repertoires in COVID-19. Produced via immunoSEQ multiplex PCR; TCRdb's table is partial and in-frame only. Here the sample spans about 220,000 clones, less than 85% being singletons. Sequencing input: peripheral blood. The receptors were sampled from a woman older than 75 with acute or convalescent COVID-19. Both conserved end residues are part of each CDR3. The order of the fields is D gene, J gene, clone size, V gene, CDR3 protein, CDR3 DNA. D genes are given only for firm matches. Expanded clones get a size class; other rows say once, few or many, or leave the size out.

D gene: -
J gene: TRBJ1-2
clone size: -
V gene: TRBV6-2/TRBV6-3
CDR3 protein: CASSHRTSNGYTF
CDR3 DNA: TGTGCCAGCAGTCACCGGACTTCAAATGGCTACACCTTC

D gene: -
J gene: TRBJ2-7
clone size: -
V gene: TRBV7-8
CDR3 protein: CASSEIRYEQYF
CDR3 DNA: TGTGCCAGCAGTGAGATTCGTTACGAGCAGTACTTC

D gene: -
J gene: TRBJ1-3
clone size: -
V gene: TRBV3-1/TRBV3-2
CDR3 protein: CASSVTGSGNTIYF
CDR3 DNA: TGTGCCAGCAGCGTGACAGGCTCTGGAAACACCATATATTTT

D gene: -
J gene: TRBJ1-5
clone size: -
V gene: TRBV6-1
CDR3 protein: CASSDGLRDQPQHF
CDR3 DNA: TGTGCCAGCAGTGATGGACTCAGAGATCAGCCCCAGCATTTT

D gene: TRBD1
J gene: TRBJ1-1
clone size: few
V gene: TRBV7-2
CDR3 protein: CASSTGQGYGAFF
CDR3 DNA: TGTGCCAGCAGCACGGGACAGGGATATGGAGCTTTCTTT

D gene: TRBD1
J gene: TRBJ1-2
clone size: few
V gene: TRBV5-4
CDR3 protein: CASSRDRVYGYTF
CDR3 DNA: TGTGCCAGCAGCAGGGACAGGGTCTATGGCTACACCTTC

D gene: TRBD1
J gene: TRBJ1-2
clone size: -
V gene: TRBV5-1
CDR3 protein: CASSLGGTGPGYGYTF
CDR3 DNA: TGCGCCAGCAGCTTAGGTGGGACAGGACCTGGATATGGCTACACCTTC

D gene: -
J gene: TRBJ1-1
clone size: -
V gene: TRBV5-1
CDR3 protein: CASRPDRTDTEAFF
CDR3 DNA: TGCGCCAGCAGACCCGACAGGACGGACACTGAAGCTTTCTTT

D gene: TRBD1
J gene: TRBJ2-7
clone size: -
V gene: TRBV7-8
CDR3 protein: CASRGTGSSYEQYF
CDR3 DNA: TGTGCCAGCAGGGGGACAGGCAGCTCCTACGAGCAGTACTTC

D gene: TRBD2
J gene: TRBJ2-3
clone size: -
V gene: TRBV4-3
CDR3 protein: CASSQDSLAGGDTQYF
CDR3 DNA: TGCGCCAGCAGCCAAGATAGCCTAGCGGGGGGGGATACGCAGTATTTT

D gene: -
J gene: TRBJ1-1
clone size: -
V gene: TRBV6-5
CDR3 protein: CASSLAGANTEAFF
CDR3 DNA: TGTGCCAGCAGTTTGGCAGGGGCGAACACTGAAGCTTTCTTT

D gene: TRBD1
J gene: TRBJ1-1
clone size: once
V gene: TRBV5-1
CDR3 protein: CASSPLTGTTEAFF
CDR3 DNA: TGCGCCAGCAGCCCCCTGACAGGGACCACTGAAGCTTTCTTT

D gene: -
J gene: TRBJ2-2
clone size: -
V gene: TRBV27
CDR3 protein: CASSLYGQGNAGELFF
CDR3 DNA: TGTGCCAGCAGTTTATACGGGCAGGGGAACGCCGGGGAGCTGTTTTTT

D gene: -
J gene: TRBJ1-6
clone size: once
V gene: TRBV27
CDR3 protein: CASSFRRRSSYNSPLHF
CDR3 DNA: TGTGCCAGCAGTTTTCGCCGCCGGAGCTCCTATAATTCACCCCTCCACTTT

D gene: -
J gene: TRBJ2-1
clone size: -
V gene: TRBV29-1
CDR3 protein: CSGPRQGGVGYEQFF
CDR3 DNA: TGCAGCGGACCGCGGCAGGGAGGCGTAGGCTATGAGCAGTTCTTC

D gene: TRBD1
J gene: TRBJ2-2
clone size: -
V gene: TRBV5-4
CDR3 protein: CASRPDRATGELFF
CDR3 DNA: TGTGCCAGCAGGCCGGACAGGGCCACCGGGGAGCTGTTTTTT